This entry concerns a single T cell receptor beta chain. No antigen is known for it. Base qualities are not at hand, and no much larger clone is one base apart. The cohort consisted of 650 to 850 healthy bone marrow donors. At the time of sampling, every cohort member was nominally healthy, though immune exposures that went unrecorded were likely present. The donor was CMV seropositive and belonged to the group of 250 to 300 seropositive cohort members. A peripheral blood sample was provided by each donor, and peripheral blood mononuclear cells were used for TCR beta sequencing. The Qiagen DNeasy Blood Extraction Kit was used to extract genomic DNA from the blood cell samples. These data originate in a study of cytomegalovirus exposure and HLA in healthy donors (dated 2017 in TCRdb). Regarding the study in general: In an earlier analysis of some 610 of the donors, 276 Gb of sequence data and approximately 120 million unique TCR beta sequences from about 190 million T cells were reported. A later analysis re-examined previously published TCR beta repertoires from roughly 650 donors and added high-resolution HLA genotyping to investigate patterns of TCR occurrence. Typing coverage varied by locus: about 629-640 donors for A, B, C, DRB1 and DQB1; roughly 500 for DQA1; over 600 for DPA1; about 450 for DPB1. An earlier analysis of several hundred of the donors applied high-throughput TCR beta sequencing to assess whether each TCR beta V gene segment acted as functional or pseudogenic. Besides the first cohort of 666 subjects, a separate validation cohort made up of 90 to 150 different subjects was used. The aim of the study was to test whether cataloging public T cell receptors could identify signatures of past pathogen exposure. In the later analysis, no new phenotypic data were used to find candidate immune exposures; instead, reliance was placed on TCR beta sequences and their occurrence across donors. Across some 400 genotyped donors of the cohort, an average of 235,054 unique TCR beta nucleotide sequences per donor were sequenced, and approximately 17% of those sequences were non-productive. Using immunosequencing, the study profiled T cell repertoires from about 620 subjects and related those repertoires to cytomegalovirus serostatus. HLA typing included class I and class II loci at four-digit resolution. Donor age, sex, ethnicity and CMV serostatus were collected together with the repertoire data. Among the approximately 400 genotyped donors, more than 70% belonged to the genetic ancestry cluster associated with self-reported Caucasian donors. To predict cytomegalovirus infection status, the study combined high-throughput TCR immunosequencing, statistical association of individual TCRs with disease status, and machine learning. A later genetic analysis used genome-wide SNP genotypes for about 65% of the 666 donors, treating that subset as a discovery cohort. Roughly 300 gigabases of sequencing data and about 92 million unique TCR sequences made up an early release that covered nearly 650 HLA-typed donors. Several DR-DQ haplotypes were treated as single units for association and clustering because of strong linkage in the cohort. All discovery cohort repertoires had been generated using a single sequencing platform. General conclusions and limits of the study: Because HLA typing was unavailable for some donors at each locus, only the typed subset was used in association tests. An association between a missense DCLRE1C variant and V-gene and J-gene trimming of TCR beta chains was found in a later genetic analysis and replicated in an independent cohort. At a false discovery rate of 0.05, a later analysis linked approximately 18,000 TCR beta sequences to specific HLA alleles. Seventeen rarely observed V segments, including chromosome 9 orphons, were excluded from the earlier analysis of approximately 500 of the donors because counts were too low. In a later analysis, the rate of TCR association differed among HLA loci, with DRB1 alleles having the most associated TCRs and HLA-C alleles having the fewest. Most CMV-associated TCR beta chains appeared to be HLA-restricted in a later analysis, and the HLA associations seemed to be driven largely by CMV exposure. This cohort had only TCR beta chains sequenced, and the lack of alpha or paired-chain data limited which features could be detected. Broadly in line with IMGT annotations, most TCR beta V segments showed up in productive rearrangements about 87% or about 30% of the time in an earlier analysis of 450 to 600 of the donors. When HLA alleles, especially DR and DQ, strongly co-occurred, TCR associations were difficult to assign to individual alleles. Compared with the roughly 670-donor mean, donors in an Asian-associated ancestry cluster had fewer N-insertions in productive TCRs, according to a later genetic analysis. Several of the top co-occurrence clusters appeared to be linked to parvovirus B19, influenza, CMV and Epstein-Barr virus, according to a later analysis. A total of roughly 160 TCR beta chains were listed by the study as associated with cytomegalovirus. A later analysis found that HLA-associated TCR beta chains were more clonally expanded and had lower generation probabilities than equally common non-associated chains. Cytomegalovirus status was reported to be diagnosed by the classifier with high specificity and sensitivity in both the original and validation cohorts. The authors suggested that the approach could potentially be extended to other disease states and immunological phenotypes. Most TCR sequences were seen in very few donors, while some public TCRs were found in many individuals. A group of highly shared sequence variants was considered likely to be a technical artifact of the sequencing pipeline. Presence/absence analyses assumed roughly uniform sequencing depth across donors, an assumption that may not hold. A further reported finding was that TCR beta sequences accurately predicted the HLA-A and HLA-B alleles for most subjects in the first cohort. In vitro tests confirmed that a few of the cytomegalovirus-associated TCR beta chains recognize cytomegalovirus antigens. The 87-base-pair reads could not distinguish some IMGT-functional V segments, including TRBV6-2 and TRBV6-3, so those segments were excluded. Immune exposure information for the cohort was limited to CMV serostatus. Correlated functional status among segregating V segments might reflect linkage disequilibrium, but an unknown experimental factor could not be ruled out.

The junction shows trimming of 3 bases on V and 3 bases on J, plus 12 bases between the germline ends. Taken from cysteine to phenylalanine, the CDR3 has 15 residues. This entry keeps only the CDR3 DNA: 45 bases, framed from base 1. The germline V gene (reference sequence) yields SEHNR for CDR1 and FQNEAQ for CDR2. Library construction relied on the immunoSEQ multiplex PCR assay. For the multiplex PCR, a mixture combining 60 forward primers for TCR Vbeta segments and 13 reverse primers for TCR Jbeta segments was used. The CDR3 region of rearranged TCR beta genes was amplified from genomic DNA with a multiplex PCR assay. The Illumina HiSeq System was used to sequence the amplified TCR beta libraries as 87-base-pair reads. The study's own analysis went as follows. A later analysis tallied tens of millions of unique TCR beta chains across the 550 to 850 repertoires, and around 9.9 million of those chains were shared by two or more donors. Raw reads were error-corrected and collapsed into unique sequences with a nearest-neighbor algorithm that merged closely related sequences to remove PCR and sequencing errors. CDR3 sequences were aligned to IMGT reference sequences to assign V, D and J gene segments. Each retained sequence needed at least a six-nucleotide match to both a V gene segment and a J gene segment. A rearrangement was called productive if the CDR3 had no stop codons and remained in frame with V and J, and every other rearrangement was called non-productive. CDR3 was defined according to IMGT convention as the region running from the second conserved V-encoded cysteine to the conserved J-encoded phenylalanine. The earlier analysis of more than 450 of the donors excluded sequences that lacked an unambiguous match to a single V gene segment. An earlier analysis of approximately 590 of the donors classified V segments as functional when productive rearrangements were above 56.7% and as segregating when the standard deviation between donors was above 5%. A statistical classification framework was built for diagnosing cytomegalovirus status from the catalog of TCR beta chain sequences. A later analysis assigned V and J genes by comparing TCR nucleotide sequences with IMGT/GENE-DB human TR gene sequences. In a later analysis, CDR3 sequences and most-parsimonious VDJ recombination scenarios were assigned using the TCRdist pipeline. A later analysis defined each TCR beta chain by its CDR3 amino acid sequence plus V-gene family, and excluded reads lacking a unique V-gene family. A later analysis removed 592 highly shared, low-generation-probability nucleotide sequences to deal with suspected cross-contamination and a sequencing artifact. A later analysis calculated a clonal expansion index for each public chain from normalized within-repertoire ranks of inferred template counts. In a later analysis, generation probabilities were computed using a VDJ recombination model fitted to out-of-frame rearrangements, and the results were checked against IGoR. In a later analysis, TCR-TCR, TCR-HLA and TCR-CMV co-occurrence was scored with hypergeometric tests, and a repertoire-size bias correction was applied to TCR pairs. In a later analysis, false discovery rates were estimated by permuting HLA or CMV assignments 20 times. In a later analysis, co-occurring TCRs were grouped with DBSCAN, and TCRdist sequence similarity was added when clustering was performed within HLA-allele-positive subsets. Repertoires with fewer than 30,000 or more than 120,000 public chains were left out of co-occurrence clustering, as were five repertoires with anomalous nucleotide sharing. Entries here come from immuneACCESS through TCRdb and include only in-frame sequences with V and J called. Some clones fail to appear in such tables; in the studies checked, an unresolved V gene covers under half of the shortfall, and the cause of the remainder is unknown. V and J calls and clone size are copied from that table; D and trimming were computed from the DNA. This sample holds 65,000 to 90,000 clones; about three quarters were observed only once. About 12% of the sample rests with the top ten.

Recombination linked TRBV7-9 to TRBJ1-3; TRBD1 is a possible D gene, resting on 6 matching bases. Material: PBMCs. The sequence was collected from a woman aged 40 to 55 in good health and CMV-seropositive. The CDR3 loop reads CASSLPQGVGNTIYF. The DNA sequence is TGTGCCAGCAGCTTGCCACAGGGAGTTGGAAACACCATATATTTT. The entire variable domain, with the stretches around the CDR3 drawn from the reference TRBV7-9 and TRBJ1-3 proteins, is DTGVSQNPRHKITKRGQNVTFRCDPISEHNRLYWYRQTLGQGPEFLTYFQNEAQLEKSRLLSDRFSAERPKGSFSTLEIQRTEQGDSAMYLCASSLPQGVGNTIYFGEGSWLTVV.